Many counts were recorded for the clone carrying this TCR beta chain. No antigen is known for it. This entry belongs to a study of CD8 T cells in ankylosing spondylitis. The ends were cut back, 0 bases at V and 5 bases at J, with 11 bases in the middle. The germline CDR1 and CDR2 sequences are LGHNT and FRNRAP. The CDR3 has 15 residues. General study findings and limits: Within matched ankylosing spondylitis synovial fluid, disease-linked clones were reportedly significantly enriched. About 8 highly homologous variants made up a TCR beta motif, and this motif appeared characteristic of ankylosing spondylitis blood.

Library preparation for TCR beta used quantitative 5'-RACE with molecular barcodes. Each CDR3 protein gets one entry after TCRdb re-called the 5' RACE reads with MiXCR. The table lists about 500,000 distinct CDR3 sequences, approximately 5.3% of them singletons. Sequencing was performed on blood, either unsorted or a sorted T cell fraction (not recorded which). The sequence was collected from a male donor with ankylosing spondylitis. The chain couples TRBV12-5 to TRBJ1-5; possibly TRBD1 for D (5 bases). As DNA, the CDR3 is TGTGCTAGTGGTTTGGTACTGGGGGGGGATCAGCCCCAGCATTTT. Encoded protein: CASGLVLGGDQPQHF.